This T cell receptor (beta chain) came from a study of tumor-infiltrating lymphocytes in localized non-small cell lung cancer. Study observations and caveats: Different pieces of the same tissue went to different assays, confounding technical variation with intratumor heterogeneity.

Germline lookup yields CDR1 KGHSH and CDR2 LQKENI. V was clipped by 5 bases and J by 2 bases; unmatched bases: 2. CDR3 length: 14 amino acids. To note about this clone: Its target is unknown.

Produced via immunoSEQ multiplex PCR; TCRdb's table is partial and in-frame only. The sample includes roughly 14,000 clones, about 74% seen only once; the top ten take about 3.8%. The rearrangement links TRBV18 to TRBJ2-7, with 11 nucleotides matching TRBD1. What was sequenced was lung tumor tissue. The sequence came from a human donor with non-small cell lung cancer. The CDR3 loop is CASSGQGAPYEQYF. The DNA for the CDR3 is TGTGCCAGCTCAGGACAGGGGGCCCCCTACGAGCAGTACTTC.